Following are 3 T cell receptor beta chains from one sample sequenced in a study of T cell responses to AZD1222 COVID-19 vaccine (dated by TCRdb to the early 2020s). Per the publication, the time point label means: baseline before first vaccination. Library preparation employed the immunoSEQ multiplex PCR assay. TCRdb provides this immuneACCESS table in a form limited to in-frame rearrangements. Some clones are lacking; in checked studies, under half of them reflect an unresolved V gene, and why the rest are absent is not known. This sample gives around 140,000 clones in total; 80% to 90% of them show up just once. Of the sample, 5.1% falls within the top ten clones. The source was peripheral blood, collected on day 0 of AZD1222 vaccination. The receptors originated from an adult in good health.

The chain couples TRBV6-5 to TRBJ2-2; D is ambiguous. The germline CDR1 and CDR2 sequences are MNHEY and SVGAGI. V was pared by 5 bases and J by 2 bases, with 3 bases between. This CDR3 has 12 amino acids. In DNA, the CDR3 is TGTGCCAGCAGTCAAAACACCGGGGAGCTGTTTTTT. It is translated as CASSQNTGELFF.

The rearrangement uses TRBV5-1 and TRBJ1-1, with no clear D. The germline gives CDR1 SGHRS, CDR2 YFSETQ. V was cut by 0 bases and J by 5 bases, with 8 bases left in between. The length of the CDR3 is 13 residues. CDR3 nucleotide sequence: TGCGCCAGCAGCTTGGCCTCTGGGACTGAAGCTTTCTTT. Encoded protein: CASSLASGTEAFF.

V is TRBV5-8 and J is TRBJ1-2; 7 bases match TRBD1. The CDR3 extends over 15 amino acids. After removal of 0 bases from V and 6 bases from J, the junction contained 8 bases not matched to a gene. Germline CDR1 SGHTS, CDR2 YDEGEE. The CDR3 DNA reads TGTGCCAGCAGCTTGGTAGGGGACAGCGGGAATGGCTACACCTTC. This encodes CASSLVGDSGNGYTF.